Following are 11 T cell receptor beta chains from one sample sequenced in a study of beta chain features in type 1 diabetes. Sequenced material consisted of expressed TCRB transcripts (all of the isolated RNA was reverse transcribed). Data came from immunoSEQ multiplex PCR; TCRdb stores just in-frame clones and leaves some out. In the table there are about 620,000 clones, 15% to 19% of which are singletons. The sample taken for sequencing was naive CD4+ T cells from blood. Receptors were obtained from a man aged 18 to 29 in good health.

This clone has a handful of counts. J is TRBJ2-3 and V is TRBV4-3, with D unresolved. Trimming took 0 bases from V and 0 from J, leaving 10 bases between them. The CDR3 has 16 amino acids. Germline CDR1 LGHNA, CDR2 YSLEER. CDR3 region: CASSQDLGISTDTQYF. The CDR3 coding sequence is TGCGCCAGCAGCCAAGATCTGGGGATTAGCACAGATACGCAGTATTTT.

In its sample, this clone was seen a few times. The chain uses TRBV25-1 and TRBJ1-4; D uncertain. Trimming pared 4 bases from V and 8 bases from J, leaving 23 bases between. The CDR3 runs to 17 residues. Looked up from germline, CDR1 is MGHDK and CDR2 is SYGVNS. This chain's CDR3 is CASSAQSTRARTEKLFF. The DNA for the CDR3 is TGTGCCAGCAGTGCCCAATCGACGCGGGCCCGGACGGAAAAACTGTTTTTT.

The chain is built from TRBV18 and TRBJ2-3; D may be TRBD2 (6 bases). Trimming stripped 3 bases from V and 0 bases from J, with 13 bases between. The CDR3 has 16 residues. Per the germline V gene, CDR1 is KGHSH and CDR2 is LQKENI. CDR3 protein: CASSPKTRSSTDTQYF. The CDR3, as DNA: TGTGCCAGCTCACCCAAGACTAGATCAAGCACAGATACGCAGTATTTT.

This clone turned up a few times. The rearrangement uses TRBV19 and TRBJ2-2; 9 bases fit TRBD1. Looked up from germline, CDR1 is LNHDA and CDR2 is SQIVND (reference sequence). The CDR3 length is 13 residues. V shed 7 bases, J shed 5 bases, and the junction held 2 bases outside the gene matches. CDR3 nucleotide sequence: TGTGCCAGTAAGGGACAGGGAACCGGGGAGCTGTTTTTT. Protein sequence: CASKGQGTGELFF. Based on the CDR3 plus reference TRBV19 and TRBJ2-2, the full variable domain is DGGITQSPKYLFRKEGQNVTLSCEQNLNHDAMYWYRQDPGQGLRLIYYSQIVNDFQKGDIAEGYSVSREKKESFPLTVTSAQKNPTAFYLCASKGQGTGELFFGEGSRLTVL.

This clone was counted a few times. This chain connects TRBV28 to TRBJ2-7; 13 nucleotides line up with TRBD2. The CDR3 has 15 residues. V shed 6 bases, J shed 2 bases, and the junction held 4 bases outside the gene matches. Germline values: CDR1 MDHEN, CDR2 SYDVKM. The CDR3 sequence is CASSTTSGGTYEQYF. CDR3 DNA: TGTGCCAGCAGCACGACTAGCGGGGGGACCTACGAGCAGTACTTC.

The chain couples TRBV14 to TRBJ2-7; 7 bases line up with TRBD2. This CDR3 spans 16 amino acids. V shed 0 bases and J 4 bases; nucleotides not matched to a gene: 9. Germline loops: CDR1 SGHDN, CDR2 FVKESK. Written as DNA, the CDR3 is TGTGCCAGCAGCCAAGATGGCACTGTGCGGGGGTACGAGCAGTACTTC. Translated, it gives CASSQDGTVRGYEQYF.

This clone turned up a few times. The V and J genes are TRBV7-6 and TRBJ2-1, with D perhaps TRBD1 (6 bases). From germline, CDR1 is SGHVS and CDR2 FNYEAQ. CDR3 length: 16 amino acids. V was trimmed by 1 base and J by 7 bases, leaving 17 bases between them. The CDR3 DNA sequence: TGTGCCAGCAGCTTAGTCGTTGGGCAGGGGAAGAATGAGCAGTTCTTC. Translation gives CASSLVVGQGKNEQFF.

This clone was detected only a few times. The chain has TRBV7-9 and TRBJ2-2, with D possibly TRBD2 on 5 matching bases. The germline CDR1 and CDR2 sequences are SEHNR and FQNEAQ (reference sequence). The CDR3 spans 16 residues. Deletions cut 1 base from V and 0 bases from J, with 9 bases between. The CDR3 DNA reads TGTGCCAGCAGCTTAGATCTAGCCGCGAACACCGGGGAGCTGTTTTTT. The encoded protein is CASSLDLAANTGELFF.

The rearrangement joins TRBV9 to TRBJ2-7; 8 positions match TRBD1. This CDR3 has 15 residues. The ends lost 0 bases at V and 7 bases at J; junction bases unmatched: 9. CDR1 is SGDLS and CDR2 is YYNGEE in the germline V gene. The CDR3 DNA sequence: TGTGCCAGCAGCGTAGGAGGCGGACAGGGTTTGGAGCAGTACTTC. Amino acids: CASSVGGGQGLEQYF. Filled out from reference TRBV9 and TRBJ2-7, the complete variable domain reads DSGVTQTPKHLITATGQRVTLRCSPRSGDLSVYWYQQSLDQGLQFLIQYYNGEERAKGNILERFSAQQFPDLHSELNLSSLELGDSALYFCASSVGGGQGLEQYFGPGTRLTVT.

This CDR3 is CASSLLQYNSPLHF. The CDR3 DNA reads TGTGCCAGCAGCTTGTTACAGTATAATTCACCCCTCCACTTT. The V call is TRBV5-6, the J call TRBJ1-6; D remains ambiguous. CDR3 length: 14 residues. V was pared by 1 base and J by 4 bases, with 6 bases between. The germline V gene encodes CDR1 SGHDT and CDR2 YYEEEE.

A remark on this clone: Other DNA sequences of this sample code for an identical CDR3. CDR3 sequence: CAISESTSQETQYF. CDR3 coding DNA: TGTGCCATCAGTGAGTCAACTAGCCAAGAGACCCAGTACTTC. V and J are TRBV10-3 and TRBJ2-5; TRBD2 is a possible D gene (5 bases). The CDR3 is 14 amino acids. Per the germline V gene, CDR1 is ENHRY and CDR2 is SYGVKD. Trimming removed 0 bases at V and 1 base at J, with 6 bases between.